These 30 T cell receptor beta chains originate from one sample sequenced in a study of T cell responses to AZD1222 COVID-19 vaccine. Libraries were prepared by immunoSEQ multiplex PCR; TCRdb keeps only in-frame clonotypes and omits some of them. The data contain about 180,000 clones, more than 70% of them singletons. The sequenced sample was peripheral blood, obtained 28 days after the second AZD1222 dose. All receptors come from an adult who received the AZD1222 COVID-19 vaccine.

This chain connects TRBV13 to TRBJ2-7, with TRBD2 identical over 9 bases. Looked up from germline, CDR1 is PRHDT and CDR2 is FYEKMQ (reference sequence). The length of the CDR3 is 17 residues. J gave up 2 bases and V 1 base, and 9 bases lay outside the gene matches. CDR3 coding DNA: TGTGCCAGCAGCTTAGAGGGTTTAGCGGGAGTCCCCTACGAGCAGTACTTC. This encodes CASSLEGLAGVPYEQYF.

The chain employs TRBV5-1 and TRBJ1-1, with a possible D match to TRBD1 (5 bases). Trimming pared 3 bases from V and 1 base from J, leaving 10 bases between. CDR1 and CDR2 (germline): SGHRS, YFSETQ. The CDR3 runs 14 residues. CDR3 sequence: CASSSGTPNTEAFF. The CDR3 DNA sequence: TGCGCCAGCAGCTCTGGGACTCCGAACACTGAAGCTTTCTTT.

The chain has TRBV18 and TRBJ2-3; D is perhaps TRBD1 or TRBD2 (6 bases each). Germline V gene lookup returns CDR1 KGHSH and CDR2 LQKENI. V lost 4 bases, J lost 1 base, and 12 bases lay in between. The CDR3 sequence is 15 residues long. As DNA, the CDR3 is TGTGCCAGCTCACACAGGGAGGTTGGCACAGATACGCAGTATTTT. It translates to CASSHREVGTDTQYF.

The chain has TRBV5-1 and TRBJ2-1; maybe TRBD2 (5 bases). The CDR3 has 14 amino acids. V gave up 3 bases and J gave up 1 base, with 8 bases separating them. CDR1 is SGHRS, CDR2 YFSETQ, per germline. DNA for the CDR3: TGCGCCAGCAGCTGGGAGCAGTCCTACAATGAGCAGTTCTTC. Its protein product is CASSWEQSYNEQFF.

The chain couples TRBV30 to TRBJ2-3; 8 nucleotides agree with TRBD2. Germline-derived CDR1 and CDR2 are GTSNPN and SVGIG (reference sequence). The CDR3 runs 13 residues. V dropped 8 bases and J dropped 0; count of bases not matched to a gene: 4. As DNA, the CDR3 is TGTGCCCGCTCTAGCGGGAGCACAGATACGCAGTATTTT. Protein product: CARSSGSTDTQYF.

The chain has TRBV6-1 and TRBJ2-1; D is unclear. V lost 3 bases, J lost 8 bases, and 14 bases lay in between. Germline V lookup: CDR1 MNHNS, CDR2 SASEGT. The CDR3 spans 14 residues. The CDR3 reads CASSDGQGGYEQFF. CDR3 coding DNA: TGTGCCAGCAGTGACGGCCAAGGTGGCTATGAGCAGTTCTTC.

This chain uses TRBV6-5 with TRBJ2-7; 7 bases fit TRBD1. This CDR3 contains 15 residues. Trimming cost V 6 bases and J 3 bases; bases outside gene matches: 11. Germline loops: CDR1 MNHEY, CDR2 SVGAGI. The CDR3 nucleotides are TGTGCCAGCAGCAACGCGGGCTGGACAGGCTACGAGCAGTACTTC. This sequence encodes CASSNAGWTGYEQYF.

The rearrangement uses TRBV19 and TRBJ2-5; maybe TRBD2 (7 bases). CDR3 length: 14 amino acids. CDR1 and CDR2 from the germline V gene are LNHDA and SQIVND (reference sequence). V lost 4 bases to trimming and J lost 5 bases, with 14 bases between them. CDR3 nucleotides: TGTGCCAGTAGTACCGGGGGGCCTGACGAGACCCAGTACTTC. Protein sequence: CASSTGGPDETQYF.

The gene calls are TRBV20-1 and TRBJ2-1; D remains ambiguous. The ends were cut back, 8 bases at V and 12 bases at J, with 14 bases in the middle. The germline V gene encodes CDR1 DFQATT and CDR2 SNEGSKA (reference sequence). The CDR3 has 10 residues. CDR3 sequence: CSCLKVGQFF. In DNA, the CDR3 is TGCAGTTGCTTGAAAGTGGGGCAGTTCTTC.

In DNA form, the CDR3 reads TGTGCCAGCAGATCCGTAAGAGGGAACACTGAAGCTTTCTTT. Residues: CASRSVRGNTEAFF. This chain uses TRBV6-5 with TRBJ1-1; D not resolved. Trimming removed 6 bases at V and 1 base at J, with 12 bases between. Germline CDR1 MNHEY, CDR2 SVGAGI. This CDR3 region has 14 residues.

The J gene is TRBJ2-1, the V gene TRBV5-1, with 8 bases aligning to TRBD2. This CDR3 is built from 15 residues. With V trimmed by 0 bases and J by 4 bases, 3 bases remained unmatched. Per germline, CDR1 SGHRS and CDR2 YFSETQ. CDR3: CASSLGLATYNEQFF. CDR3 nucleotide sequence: TGCGCCAGCAGCTTGGGACTAGCGACATACAATGAGCAGTTCTTC.

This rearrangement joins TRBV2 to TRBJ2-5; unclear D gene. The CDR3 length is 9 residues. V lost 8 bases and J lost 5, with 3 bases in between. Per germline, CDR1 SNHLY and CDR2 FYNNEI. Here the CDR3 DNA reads TGTGCCAGCGGGGAGACCCAGTACTTC. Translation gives CASGETQYF.

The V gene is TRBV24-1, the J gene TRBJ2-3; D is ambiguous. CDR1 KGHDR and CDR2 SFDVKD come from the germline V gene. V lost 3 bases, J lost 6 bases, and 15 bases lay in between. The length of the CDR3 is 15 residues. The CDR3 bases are TGTGCCACCAGTGATGCCTCACGGCCTGCCGATACGCAGTATTTT. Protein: CATSDASRPADTQYF.

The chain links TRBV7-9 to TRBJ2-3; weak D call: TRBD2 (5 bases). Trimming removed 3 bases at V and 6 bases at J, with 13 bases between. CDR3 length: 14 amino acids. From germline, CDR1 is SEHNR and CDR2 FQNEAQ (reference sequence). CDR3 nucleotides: TGTGCCAGCAGCTTGGACGGGATGGTGGATACGCAGTATTTT. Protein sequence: CASSLDGMVDTQYF.

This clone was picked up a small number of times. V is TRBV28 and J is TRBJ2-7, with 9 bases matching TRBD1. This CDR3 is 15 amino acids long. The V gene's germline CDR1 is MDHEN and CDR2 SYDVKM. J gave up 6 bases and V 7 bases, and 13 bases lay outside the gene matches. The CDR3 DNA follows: TGTGCCAGCATCCCCCCGGGGGGACAGGGAGGCGAGCAGTACTTC. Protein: CASIPPGGQGGEQYF.

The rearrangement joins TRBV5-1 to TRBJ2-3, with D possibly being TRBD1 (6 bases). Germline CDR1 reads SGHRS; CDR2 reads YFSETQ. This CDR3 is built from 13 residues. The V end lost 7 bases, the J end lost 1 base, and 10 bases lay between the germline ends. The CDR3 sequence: CASSEGGTDTQYF. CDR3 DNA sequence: TGCGCCAGCTCCGAGGGGGGCACAGATACGCAGTATTTT.

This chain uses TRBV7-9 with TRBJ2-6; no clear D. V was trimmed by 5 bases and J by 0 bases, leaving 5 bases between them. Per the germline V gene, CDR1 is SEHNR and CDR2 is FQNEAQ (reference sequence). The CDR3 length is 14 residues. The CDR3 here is CASSQPSGANVLTF. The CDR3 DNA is TGTGCCAGCAGCCAGCCCTCTGGGGCCAACGTCCTGACTTTC.

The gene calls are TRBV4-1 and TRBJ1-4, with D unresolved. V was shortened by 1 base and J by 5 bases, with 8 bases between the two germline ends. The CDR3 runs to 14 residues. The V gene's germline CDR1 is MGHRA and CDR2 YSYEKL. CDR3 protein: CASSQGPLNEKLFF. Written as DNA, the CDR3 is TGCGCCAGCAGCCAAGGGCCGCTAAATGAAAAACTGTTTTTT.

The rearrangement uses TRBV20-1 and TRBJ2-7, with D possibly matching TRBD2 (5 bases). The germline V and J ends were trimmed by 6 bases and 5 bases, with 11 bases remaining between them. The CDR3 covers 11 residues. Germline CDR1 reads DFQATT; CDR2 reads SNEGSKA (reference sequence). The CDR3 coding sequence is TGCAGTGCGCTGCGGCGGGACGAGCAGTACTTC. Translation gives CSALRRDEQYF.

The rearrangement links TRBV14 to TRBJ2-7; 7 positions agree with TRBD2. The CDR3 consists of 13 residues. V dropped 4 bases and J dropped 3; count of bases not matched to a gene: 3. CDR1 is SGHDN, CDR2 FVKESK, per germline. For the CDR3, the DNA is TGTGCCAGCAGCCTAAAGCGGGGCTACGAGCAGTACTTC. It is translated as CASSLKRGYEQYF.

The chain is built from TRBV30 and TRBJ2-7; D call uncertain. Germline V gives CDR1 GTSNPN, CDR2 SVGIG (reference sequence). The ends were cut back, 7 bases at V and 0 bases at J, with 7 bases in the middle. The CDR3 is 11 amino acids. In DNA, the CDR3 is TGTGCCTTGATGTTCTCCTACGAGCAGTACTTC. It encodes CALMFSYEQYF. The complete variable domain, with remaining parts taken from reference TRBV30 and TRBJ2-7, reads SQTIHQWPATLVQPVGSPLSLECTVEGTSNPNLYWYRQAAGRGLQLLFYSVGIGQISSEVPQNLSASRPQDRQFILSSKKLLLSDSGFYLCALMFSYEQYFGPGTRLTVT.

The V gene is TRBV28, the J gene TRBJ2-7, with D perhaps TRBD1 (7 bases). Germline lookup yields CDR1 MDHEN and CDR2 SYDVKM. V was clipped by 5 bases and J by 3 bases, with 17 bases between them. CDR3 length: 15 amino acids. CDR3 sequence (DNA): TGTGCCAGCAGTACGCTGGCCCAGGGGGGCTACGAGCAGTACTTC. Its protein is CASSTLAQGGYEQYF.

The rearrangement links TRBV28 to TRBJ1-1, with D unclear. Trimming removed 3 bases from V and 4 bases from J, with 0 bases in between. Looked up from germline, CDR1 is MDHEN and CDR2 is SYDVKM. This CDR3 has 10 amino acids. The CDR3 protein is CASSFTEAFF. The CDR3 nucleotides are TGTGCCAGCAGTTTCACTGAAGCTTTCTTT.

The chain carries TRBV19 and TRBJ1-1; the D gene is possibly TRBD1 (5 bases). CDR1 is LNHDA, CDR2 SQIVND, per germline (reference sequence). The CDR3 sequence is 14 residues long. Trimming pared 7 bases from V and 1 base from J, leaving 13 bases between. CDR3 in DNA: TGTGCCAGTAACCCTCGACAGAGGAACACTGAAGCTTTCTTT. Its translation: CASNPRQRNTEAFF. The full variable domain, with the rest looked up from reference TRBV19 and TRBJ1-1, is DGGITQSPKYLFRKEGQNVTLSCEQNLNHDAMYWYRQDPGQGLRLIYYSQIVNDFQKGDIAEGYSVSREKKESFPLTVTSAQKNPTAFYLCASNPRQRNTEAFFGQGTRLTVV.

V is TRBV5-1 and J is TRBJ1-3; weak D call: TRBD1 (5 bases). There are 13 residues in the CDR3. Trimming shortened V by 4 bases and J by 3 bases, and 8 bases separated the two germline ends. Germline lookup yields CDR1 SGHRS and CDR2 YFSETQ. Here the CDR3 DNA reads TGCGCCAGCAGCACGGACATTGGAAACACCATATATTTT. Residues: CASSTDIGNTIYF.

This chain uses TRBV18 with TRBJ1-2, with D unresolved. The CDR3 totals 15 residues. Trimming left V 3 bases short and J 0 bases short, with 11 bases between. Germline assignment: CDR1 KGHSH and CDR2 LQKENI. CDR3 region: CASSPGPTSNYGYTF. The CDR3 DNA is TGTGCCAGCTCACCCGGTCCTACATCTAACTATGGCTACACCTTC. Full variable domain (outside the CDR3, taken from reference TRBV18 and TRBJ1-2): NAGVMQNPRHLVRRRGQEARLRCSPMKGHSHVYWYRQLPEEGLKFMVYLQKENIIDESGMPKERFSAEFPKEGPSILRIQQVVRGDSAAYFCASSPGPTSNYGYTFGSGTRLTVV.

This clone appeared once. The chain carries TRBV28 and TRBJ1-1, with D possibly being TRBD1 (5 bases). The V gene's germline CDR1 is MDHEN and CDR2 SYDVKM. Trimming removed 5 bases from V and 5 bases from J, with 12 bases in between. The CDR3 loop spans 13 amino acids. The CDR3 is CASSPQGGTEAFF. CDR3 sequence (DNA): TGTGCCAGCAGTCCCCAGGGTGGGACTGAAGCTTTCTTT.

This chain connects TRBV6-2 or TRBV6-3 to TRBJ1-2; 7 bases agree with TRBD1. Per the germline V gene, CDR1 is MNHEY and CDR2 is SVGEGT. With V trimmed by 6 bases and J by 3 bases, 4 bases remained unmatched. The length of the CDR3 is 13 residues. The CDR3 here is CASSEGQYYGYTF. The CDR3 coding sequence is TGTGCCAGCAGCGAGGGACAGTACTATGGCTACACCTTC.

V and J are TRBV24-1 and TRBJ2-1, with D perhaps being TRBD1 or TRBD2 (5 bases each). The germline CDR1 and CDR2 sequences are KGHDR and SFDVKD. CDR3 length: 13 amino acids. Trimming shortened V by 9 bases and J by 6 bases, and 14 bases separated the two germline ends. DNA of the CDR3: TGTGCCACCGGACTCAGAGGGGCCAATGAGCAGTTCTTC. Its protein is CATGLRGANEQFF.

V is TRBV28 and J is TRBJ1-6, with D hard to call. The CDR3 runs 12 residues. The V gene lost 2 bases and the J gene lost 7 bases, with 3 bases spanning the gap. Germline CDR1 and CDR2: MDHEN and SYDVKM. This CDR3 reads CASSLLNSPLHF. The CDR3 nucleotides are TGTGCCAGCAGTTTACTCAATTCACCCCTCCACTTT.